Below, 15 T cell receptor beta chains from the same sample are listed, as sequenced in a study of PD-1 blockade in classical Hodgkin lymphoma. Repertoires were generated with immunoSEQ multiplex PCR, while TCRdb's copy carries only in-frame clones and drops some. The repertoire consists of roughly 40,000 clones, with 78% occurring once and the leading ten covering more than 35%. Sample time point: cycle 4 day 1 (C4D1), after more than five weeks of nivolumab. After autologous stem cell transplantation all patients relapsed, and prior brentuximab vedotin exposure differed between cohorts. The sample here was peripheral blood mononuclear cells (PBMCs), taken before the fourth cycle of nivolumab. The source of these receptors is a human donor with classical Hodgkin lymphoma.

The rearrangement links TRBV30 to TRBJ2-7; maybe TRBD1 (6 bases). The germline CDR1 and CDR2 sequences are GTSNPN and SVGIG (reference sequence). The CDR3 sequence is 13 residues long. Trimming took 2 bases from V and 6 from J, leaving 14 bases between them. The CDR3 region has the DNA TGTGCCTGGAGTTCACAGGGTGGGCTCGAGCAGTACTTC. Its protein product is CAWSSQGGLEQYF.

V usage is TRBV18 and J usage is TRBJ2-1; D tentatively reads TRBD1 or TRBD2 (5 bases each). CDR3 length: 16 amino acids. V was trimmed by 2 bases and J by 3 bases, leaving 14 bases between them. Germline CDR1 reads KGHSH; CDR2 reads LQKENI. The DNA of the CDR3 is TGTGCCAGCTCACCAGGTACCGGGACGATCTACAATGAGCAGTTCTTC. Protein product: CASSPGTGTIYNEQFF. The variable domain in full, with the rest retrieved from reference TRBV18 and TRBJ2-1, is NAGVMQNPRHLVRRRGQEARLRCSPMKGHSHVYWYRQLPEEGLKFMVYLQKENIIDESGMPKERFSAEFPKEGPSILRIQQVVRGDSAAYFCASSPGTGTIYNEQFFGPGTRLTVL.

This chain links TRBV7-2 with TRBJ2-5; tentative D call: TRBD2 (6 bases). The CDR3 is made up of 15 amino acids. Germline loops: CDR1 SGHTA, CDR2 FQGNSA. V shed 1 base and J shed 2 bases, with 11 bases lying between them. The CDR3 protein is CASSLGSGGQETQYF. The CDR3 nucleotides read TGTGCCAGCAGCTTAGGTAGCGGAGGTCAAGAGACCCAGTACTTC. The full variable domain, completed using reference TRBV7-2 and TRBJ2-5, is GAGVSQSPSNKVTEKGKDVELRCDPISGHTALYWYRQSLGQGLEFLIYFQGNSAPDKSGLPSDRFSAERTGGSVSTLTIQRTQQEDSAVYLCASSLGSGGQETQYFGPGTRLLVL.

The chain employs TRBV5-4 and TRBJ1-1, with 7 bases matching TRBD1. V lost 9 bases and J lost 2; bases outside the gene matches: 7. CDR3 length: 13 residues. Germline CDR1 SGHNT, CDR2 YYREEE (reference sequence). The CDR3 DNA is TGTGCCACCCCCGGGGACAGCAACACTGAAGCTTTCTTT. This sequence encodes CATPGDSNTEAFF.

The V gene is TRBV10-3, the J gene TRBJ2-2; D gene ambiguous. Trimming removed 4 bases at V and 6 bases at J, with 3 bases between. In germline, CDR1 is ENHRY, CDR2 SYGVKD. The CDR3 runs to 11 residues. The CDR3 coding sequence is TGTGCCATCAGTGCGGCCGGGGAGCTGTTTTTT. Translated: CAISAAGELFF.

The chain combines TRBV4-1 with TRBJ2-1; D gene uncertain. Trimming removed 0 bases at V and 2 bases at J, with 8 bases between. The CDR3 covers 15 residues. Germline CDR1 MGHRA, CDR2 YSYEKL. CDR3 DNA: TGCGCCAGCAGCCAAGACAGAGCTACCTACAATGAGCAGTTCTTC. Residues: CASSQDRATYNEQFF.

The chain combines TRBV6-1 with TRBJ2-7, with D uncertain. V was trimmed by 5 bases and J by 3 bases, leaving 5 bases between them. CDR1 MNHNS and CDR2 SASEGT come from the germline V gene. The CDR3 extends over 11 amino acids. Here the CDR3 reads CASSSNYEQYF. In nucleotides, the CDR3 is TGTGCCAGCAGTTCTAACTACGAGCAGTACTTC.

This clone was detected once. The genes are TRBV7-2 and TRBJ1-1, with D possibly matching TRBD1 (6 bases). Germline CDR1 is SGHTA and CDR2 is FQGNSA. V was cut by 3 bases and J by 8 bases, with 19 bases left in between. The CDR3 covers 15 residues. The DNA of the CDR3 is TGTGCCAGCAGCTTGGTCGGGGGCCGCGGAGGAGAAGCTTTCTTT. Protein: CASSLVGGRGGEAFF.

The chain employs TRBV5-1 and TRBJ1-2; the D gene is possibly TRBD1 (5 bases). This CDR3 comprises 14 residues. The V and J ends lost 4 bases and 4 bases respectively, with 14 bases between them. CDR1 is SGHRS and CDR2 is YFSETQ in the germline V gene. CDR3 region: CASSLGEGGYGYTF. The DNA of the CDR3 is TGCGCCAGCAGCCTAGGGGAGGGAGGCTATGGCTACACCTTC.

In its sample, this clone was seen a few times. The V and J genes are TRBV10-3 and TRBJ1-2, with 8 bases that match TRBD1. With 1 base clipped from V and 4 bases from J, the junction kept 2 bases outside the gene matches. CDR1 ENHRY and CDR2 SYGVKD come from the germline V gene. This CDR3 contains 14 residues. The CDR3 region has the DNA TGTGCCATCAGTGAGTTCCAGGGGGCCTATGGCTACACCTTC. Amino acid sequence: CAISEFQGAYGYTF.

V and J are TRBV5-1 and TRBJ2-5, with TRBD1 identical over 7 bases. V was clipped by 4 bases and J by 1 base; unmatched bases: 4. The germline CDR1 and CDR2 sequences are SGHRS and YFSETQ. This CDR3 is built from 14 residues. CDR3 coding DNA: TGCGCCAGCAGCGCCGGGACAGTCCAAGAGACCCAGTACTTC. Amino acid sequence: CASSAGTVQETQYF.

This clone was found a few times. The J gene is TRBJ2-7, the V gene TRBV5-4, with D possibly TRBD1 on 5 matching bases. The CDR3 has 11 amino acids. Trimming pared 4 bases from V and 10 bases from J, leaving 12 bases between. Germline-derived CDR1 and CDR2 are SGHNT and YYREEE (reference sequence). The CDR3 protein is CASSAQGQQYF. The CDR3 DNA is TGTGCCAGCAGCGCTCAGGGCCAACAGTACTTC.

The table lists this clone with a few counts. Here the CDR3 DNA reads TGTGCCAGCTCAGGGGCCATTGAAAAACTGTTTTTT. It yields the protein CASSGAIEKLFF. This sequence joins TRBV18 and TRBJ1-4; D may be TRBD1 (5 bases). This CDR3 has 12 residues. Trimming cost V 5 bases and J 7 bases, with 8 bases left between them. CDR1 KGHSH and CDR2 LQKENI come from the germline V gene. Complete variable domain (other parts from reference TRBV18 and TRBJ1-4): NAGVMQNPRHLVRRRGQEARLRCSPMKGHSHVYWYRQLPEEGLKFMVYLQKENIIDESGMPKERFSAEFPKEGPSILRIQQVVRGDSAAYFCASSGAIEKLFFGSGTQLSVL.

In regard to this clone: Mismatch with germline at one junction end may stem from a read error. The CDR3 nucleotides are TGTGCCAGCAGCTCGGTTTCGGGGCCAGCTTTC. This translates into CASSSVSGPAF. The chain recombines TRBV6-5 with TRBJ2-7; D is possibly TRBD1 or TRBD2 (5 bases each). The CDR3 sequence is 11 residues long. The germline CDR1 and CDR2 sequences are MNHEY and SVGAGI.

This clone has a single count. The CDR3 here is CASSPGLGELLSTDTQYF. In nucleotides, the CDR3 is TGTGCCAGCAGCCCCGGACTAGGCGAATTACTAAGCACAGATACGCAGTATTTT. V and J are TRBV7-3 and TRBJ2-3; 7 nucleotides match TRBD2. Germline lookup yields CDR1 SGHTA and CDR2 FQGTGA. After removal of 5 bases from V and 0 bases from J, the junction contained 14 bases not matched to a gene. This CDR3 contains 18 residues.